The following is a TCR beta chain sequence with its context. What it binds is not known. The data derive from a study of T cell responses to AZD1222 COVID-19 vaccine. Produced via immunoSEQ multiplex PCR; TCRdb's table is partial and in-frame only. In the table there are around 140,000 clones, 90% of which are singletons. Study-wide points: White British people made up most donors, females outnumbered males, and clonal diversity was possibly underestimated. Once two AZD1222 doses were given, Spike-specific TCR breadth and depth went up.

Germline values: CDR1 MNHEY, CDR2 SVGAGI. CDR3 length equals 15 residues. V shed 2 bases and J 2 bases; nucleotides not matched to a gene: 3. The input for sequencing was peripheral blood, taken on day 0 of AZD1222 vaccination. The TCR was taken from an adult in good health. The chain joins TRBV6-5 to TRBJ2-7, with 10 bases matching TRBD1. CDR3 region: CASSYGTGAPYEQYF. The CDR3 DNA reads TGTGCCAGCAGTTACGGGACAGGGGCCCCCTACGAGCAGTACTTC.